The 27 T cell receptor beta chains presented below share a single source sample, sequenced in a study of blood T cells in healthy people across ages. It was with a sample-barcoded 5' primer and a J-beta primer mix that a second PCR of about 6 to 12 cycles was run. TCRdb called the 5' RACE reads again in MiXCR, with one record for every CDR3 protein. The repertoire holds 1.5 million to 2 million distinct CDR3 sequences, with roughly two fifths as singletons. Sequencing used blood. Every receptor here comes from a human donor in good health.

Written as DNA, the CDR3 is TGTGCCAGCAGTTCGCCGGACAGGGGCTATGGCTACACCTTC. Protein: CASSSPDRGYGYTF. This chain joins TRBV5-6 and TRBJ1-2; the match to TRBD1 covers 9 bases. CDR3 length equals 14 residues. Trimming cost V 5 bases and J 4 bases; bases outside gene matches: 6. Germline V gene data show CDR1 as SGHDT and CDR2 as YYEEEE. Based on the CDR3 plus reference TRBV5-6 and TRBJ1-2, the full variable domain is DAGVTQSPTHLIKTRGQQVTLRCSPKSGHDTVSWYQQALGQGPQFIFQYYEEEERQRGNFPDRFSGHQFPNYSSELNVNALLLGDSALYLCASSSPDRGYGYTFGSGTRLTVV.

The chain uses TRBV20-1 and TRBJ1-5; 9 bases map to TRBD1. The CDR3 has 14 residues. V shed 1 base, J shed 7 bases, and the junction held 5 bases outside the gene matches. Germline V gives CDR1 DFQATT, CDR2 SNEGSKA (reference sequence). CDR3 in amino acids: CSARGTGEGQPQHF. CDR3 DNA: TGCAGTGCTAGAGGGACAGGGGAGGGGCAGCCCCAGCATTTT.

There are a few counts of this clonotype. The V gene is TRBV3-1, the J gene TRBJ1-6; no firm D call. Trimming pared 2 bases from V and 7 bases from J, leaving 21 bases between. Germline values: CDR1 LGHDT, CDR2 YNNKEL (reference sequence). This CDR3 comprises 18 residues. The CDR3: CASSQSPDFQATNSPLHF. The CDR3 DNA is TGTGCCAGCAGCCAATCACCTGACTTTCAGGCGACCAATTCACCCCTCCACTTT.

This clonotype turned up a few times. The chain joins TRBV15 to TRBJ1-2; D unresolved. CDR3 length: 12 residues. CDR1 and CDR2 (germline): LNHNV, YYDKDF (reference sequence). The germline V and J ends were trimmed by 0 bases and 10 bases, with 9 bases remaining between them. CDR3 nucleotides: TGTGCCACCAGCAGAGATTACGGCCTCTACACCTTC. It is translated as CATSRDYGLYTF. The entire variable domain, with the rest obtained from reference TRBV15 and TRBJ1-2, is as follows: DAMVIQNPRYQVTQFGKPVTLSCSQTLNHNVMYWYQQKSSQAPKLLFHYYDKDFNNEADTPDNFQSRRPNTSFCFLDIRSPGLGDTAMYLCATSRDYGLYTFGSGTRLTVV.

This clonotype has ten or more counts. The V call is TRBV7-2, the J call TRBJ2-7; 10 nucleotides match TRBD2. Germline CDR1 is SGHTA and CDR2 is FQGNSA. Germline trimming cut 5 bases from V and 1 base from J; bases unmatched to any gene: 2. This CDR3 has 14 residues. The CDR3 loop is CASSPAGGSYEQYF. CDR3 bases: TGTGCCAGCAGCCCAGCGGGGGGGTCCTACGAGCAGTACTTC.

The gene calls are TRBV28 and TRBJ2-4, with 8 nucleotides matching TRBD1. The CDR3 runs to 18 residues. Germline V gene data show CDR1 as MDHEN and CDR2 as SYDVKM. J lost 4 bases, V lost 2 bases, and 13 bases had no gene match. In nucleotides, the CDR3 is TGTGCCAGCAGTTTAGCGGGGACAGGAGTCTTTACAAAAAACATTCAGTACTTC. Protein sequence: CASSLAGTGVFTKNIQYF.

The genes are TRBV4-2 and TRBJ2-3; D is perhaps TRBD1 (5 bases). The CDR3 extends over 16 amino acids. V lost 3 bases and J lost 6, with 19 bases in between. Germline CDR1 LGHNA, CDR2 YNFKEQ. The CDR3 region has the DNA TGTGCCAGCAGCCACCGGCCGCAGGGTGAATGGGATACGCAGTATTTT. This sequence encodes CASSHRPQGEWDTQYF.

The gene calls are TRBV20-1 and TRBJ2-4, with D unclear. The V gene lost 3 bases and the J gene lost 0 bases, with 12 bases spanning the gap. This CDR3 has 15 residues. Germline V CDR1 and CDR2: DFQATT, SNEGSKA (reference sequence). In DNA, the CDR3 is TGCAGTGCTAGTTTACCTTCCCCAGCCAAAAACATTCAGTACTTC. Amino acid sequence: CSASLPSPAKNIQYF.

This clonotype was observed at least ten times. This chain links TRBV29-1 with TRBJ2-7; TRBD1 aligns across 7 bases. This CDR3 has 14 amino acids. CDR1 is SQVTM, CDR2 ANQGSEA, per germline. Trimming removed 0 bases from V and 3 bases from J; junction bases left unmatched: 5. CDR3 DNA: TGCAGCGTTGAAGATAAGGGGGCCAACTACGAGCAGTACTTC. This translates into CSVEDKGANYEQYF.

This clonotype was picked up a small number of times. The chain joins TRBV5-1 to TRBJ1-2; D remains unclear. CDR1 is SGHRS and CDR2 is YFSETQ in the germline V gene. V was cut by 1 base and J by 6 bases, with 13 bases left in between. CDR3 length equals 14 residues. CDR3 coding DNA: TGCGCCAGCAGCTTGAGGCAGATGGGAGATGGCTACACCTTC. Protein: CASSLRQMGDGYTF.

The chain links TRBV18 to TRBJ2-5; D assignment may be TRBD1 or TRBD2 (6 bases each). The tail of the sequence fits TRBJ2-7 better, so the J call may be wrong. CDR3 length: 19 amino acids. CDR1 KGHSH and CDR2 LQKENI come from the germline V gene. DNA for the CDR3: TGTGCCAGCTCACCGATCGGGGGCTTCGAGATTAAGGGGGATTACGAGCAGTACTTC. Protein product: CASSPIGGFEIKGDYEQYF.

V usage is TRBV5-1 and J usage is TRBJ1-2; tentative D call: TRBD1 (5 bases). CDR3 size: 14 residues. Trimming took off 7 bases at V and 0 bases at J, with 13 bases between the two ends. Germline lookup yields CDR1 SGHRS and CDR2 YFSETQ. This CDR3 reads CASSLGDPNYGYTF. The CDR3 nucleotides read TGCGCCAGCTCACTTGGGGACCCTAACTATGGCTACACCTTC.

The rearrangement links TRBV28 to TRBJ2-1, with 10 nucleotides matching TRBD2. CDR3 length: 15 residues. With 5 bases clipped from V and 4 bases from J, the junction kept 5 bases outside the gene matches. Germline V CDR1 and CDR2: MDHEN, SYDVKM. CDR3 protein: CASSITSGDYNEQFF. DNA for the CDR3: TGTGCCAGCAGTATCACTAGCGGGGATTACAATGAGCAGTTCTTC. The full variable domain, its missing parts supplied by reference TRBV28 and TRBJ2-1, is DVKVTQSSRYLVKRTGEKVFLECVQDMDHENMFWYRQDPGLGLRLIYFSYDVKMKEKGDIPEGYSVSREKKERFSLILESASTNQTSMYLCASSITSGDYNEQFFGPGTRLTVL.

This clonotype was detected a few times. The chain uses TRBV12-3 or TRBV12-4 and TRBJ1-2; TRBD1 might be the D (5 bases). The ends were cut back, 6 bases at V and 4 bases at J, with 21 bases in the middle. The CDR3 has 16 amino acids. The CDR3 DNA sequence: TGTGCCAGCAGCCCAGGGCGATCAGCTCGATCCTATGGCTACACCTTC. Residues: CASSPGRSARSYGYTF.

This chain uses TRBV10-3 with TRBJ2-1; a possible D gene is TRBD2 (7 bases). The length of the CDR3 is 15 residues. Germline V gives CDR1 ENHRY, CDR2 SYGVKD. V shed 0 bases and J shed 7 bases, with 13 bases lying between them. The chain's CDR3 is CAISESGGAGNEQFF. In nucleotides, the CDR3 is TGTGCCATCAGTGAGTCGGGGGGGGCTGGGAATGAGCAGTTCTTC.

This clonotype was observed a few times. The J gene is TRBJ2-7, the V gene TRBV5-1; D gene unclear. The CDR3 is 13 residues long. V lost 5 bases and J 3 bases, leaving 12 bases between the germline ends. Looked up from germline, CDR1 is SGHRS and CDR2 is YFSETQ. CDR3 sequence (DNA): TGCGCCAGCAGTTTCCAAACAGACTACGAGCAGTACTTC. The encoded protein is CASSFQTDYEQYF.

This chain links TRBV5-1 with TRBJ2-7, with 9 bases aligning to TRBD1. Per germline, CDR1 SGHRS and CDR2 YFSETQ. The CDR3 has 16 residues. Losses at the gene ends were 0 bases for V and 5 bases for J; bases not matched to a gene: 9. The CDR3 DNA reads TGCGCCAGCAGCTTGGGACGAGGGACAGGGAAACACGAGCAGTACTTC. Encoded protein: CASSLGRGTGKHEQYF.

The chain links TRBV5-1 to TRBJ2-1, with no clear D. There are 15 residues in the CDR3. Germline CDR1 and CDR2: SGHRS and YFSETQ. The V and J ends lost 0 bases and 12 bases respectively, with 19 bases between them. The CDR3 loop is CASSLAPAPMVGQFF. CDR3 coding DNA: TGCGCCAGCAGCTTGGCTCCAGCGCCGATGGTCGGGCAGTTCTTC.

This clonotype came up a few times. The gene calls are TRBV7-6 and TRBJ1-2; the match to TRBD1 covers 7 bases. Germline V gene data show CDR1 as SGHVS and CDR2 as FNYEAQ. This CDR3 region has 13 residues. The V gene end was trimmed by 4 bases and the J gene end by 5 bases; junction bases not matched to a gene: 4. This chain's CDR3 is CASSSGGPYGYTF. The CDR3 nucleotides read TGTGCCAGCAGCTCAGGGGGACCATATGGCTACACCTTC.

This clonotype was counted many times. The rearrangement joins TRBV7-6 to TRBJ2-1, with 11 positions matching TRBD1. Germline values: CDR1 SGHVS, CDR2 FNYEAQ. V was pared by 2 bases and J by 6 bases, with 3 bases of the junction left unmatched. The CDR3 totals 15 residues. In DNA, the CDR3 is TGTGCCAGCAGCTTATCTGGGACAGGGGGCAATGAGCAGTTCTTC. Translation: CASSLSGTGGNEQFF.

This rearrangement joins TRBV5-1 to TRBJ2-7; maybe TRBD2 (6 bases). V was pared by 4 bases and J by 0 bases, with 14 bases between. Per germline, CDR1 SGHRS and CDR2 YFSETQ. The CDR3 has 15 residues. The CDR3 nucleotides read TGCGCCAGCAGCGTGGGCTGGGGGGTCTCCTACGAGCAGTACTTC. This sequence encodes CASSVGWGVSYEQYF.

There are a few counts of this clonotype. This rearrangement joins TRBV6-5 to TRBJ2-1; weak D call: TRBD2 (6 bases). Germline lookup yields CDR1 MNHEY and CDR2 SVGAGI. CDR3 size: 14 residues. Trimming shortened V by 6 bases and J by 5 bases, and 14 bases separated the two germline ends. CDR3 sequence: CASRPGEINNEQFF. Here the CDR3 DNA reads TGTGCCAGCAGACCGGGGGAAATAAACAATGAGCAGTTCTTC.

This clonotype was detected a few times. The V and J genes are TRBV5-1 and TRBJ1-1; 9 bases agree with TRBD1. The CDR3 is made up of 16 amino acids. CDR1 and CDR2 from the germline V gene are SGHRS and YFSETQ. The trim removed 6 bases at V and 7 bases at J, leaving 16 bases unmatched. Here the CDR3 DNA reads TGCGCCAGCAAATTATTATACAGGGGGCAAAAGGGTGAAGCTTTCTTT. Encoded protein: CASKLLYRGQKGEAFF.

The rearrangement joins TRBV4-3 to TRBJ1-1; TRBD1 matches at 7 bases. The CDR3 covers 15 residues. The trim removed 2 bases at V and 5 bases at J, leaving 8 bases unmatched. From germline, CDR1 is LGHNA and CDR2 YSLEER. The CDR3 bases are TGCGCCAGCAGCCAATCAGGGGGGGCGGGGACTGAAGCTTTCTTT. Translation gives CASSQSGGAGTEAFF.

The CDR3 sequence is CSARVTGKPYEQYF. CDR3 nucleotide sequence: TGCAGTGCTAGAGTGACAGGGAAGCCCTACGAGCAGTACTTC. The chain employs TRBV20-1 and TRBJ2-7; 7 nucleotides match TRBD1. Looked up from germline, CDR1 is DFQATT and CDR2 is SNEGSKA (reference sequence). The J segment lost 2 bases and the V segment lost 1 base, leaving 5 bases of the junction unmatched. The CDR3 consists of 14 residues.

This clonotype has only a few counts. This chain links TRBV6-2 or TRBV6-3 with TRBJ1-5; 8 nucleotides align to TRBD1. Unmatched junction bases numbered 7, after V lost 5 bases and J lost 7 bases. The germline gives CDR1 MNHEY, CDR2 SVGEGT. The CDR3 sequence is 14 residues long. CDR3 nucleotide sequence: TGTGCCAGCAGTCACGGGGCAGGGGGCCAGCCCCAGCATTTT. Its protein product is CASSHGAGGQPQHF.

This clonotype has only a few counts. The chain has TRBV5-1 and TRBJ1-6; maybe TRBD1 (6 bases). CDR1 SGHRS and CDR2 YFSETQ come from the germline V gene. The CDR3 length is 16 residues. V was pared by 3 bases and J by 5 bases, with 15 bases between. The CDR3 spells CASSWGPAGNNSPLHF. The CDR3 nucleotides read TGCGCCAGCAGCTGGGGGCCGGCAGGAAATAATTCACCCCTCCACTTT.